This T cell receptor (beta chain) was retrieved from a study of blood T cell repertoires in COVID-19 (dated by TCRdb to the early 2020s). Regarding the study in general: Samples covering the acute and convalescent phases of COVID-19 were provided by collaborators in the United States, Italy and Spain. The material from the prospective study consisted of cDNA or gDNA derived from T cells, B-cell-depleted T cells, or PBMCs. Deeply sampled blood TCRbeta repertoires from subjects exposed to, actively infected with, or recovered from COVID-19 were included in the dataset. The repertoires were released in a freely available public database meant as a resource for research on the immune response to SARS-CoV-2. The samples were drawn from two sources: the first 160 participants of the ongoing ImmuneRACE study, and 1,254 subjects contributed by 6 global collaborators. Nearly every sample came with metadata listing a de-identified subject ID, COVID-19 status, age in years and sex. HLA class I and class II types, where available, came from metadata supplied by the sample provider rather than from assay-based typing. The research as a whole found: The quantity of clinical and demographic metadata differed by source and by participant and was supplied without curation.

Turning to this clone: Its target antigen remains unknown. Base qualities are missing; no much larger clone stands one base away.

From its cysteine to its phenylalanine, the CDR3 spans 16 amino acids. Only CDR3 DNA is held: 48 bases, read in frame from base 1. Between the V and J ends, shortened by 0 bases and 4 bases respectively, the junction contains 15 bases. For CDR1 and CDR2, the germline V gene lists MGHRA and YSYEKL. TCRbeta CDR3 regions were amplified from genomic DNA by means of the immunoSEQ Assay, a bias-controlled multiplex PCR. As for how the authors treated the data: The number of nucleated cells in each sample was estimated from the amplification of reference gene primers within the assay. Sequence reads were collapsed and filtered to measure the absolute abundance of every unique TCRbeta CDR3 rearrangement. For each sample, productive Simpson clonality was calculated by taking the square root of Simpson's diversity index across productive rearrangements. Entries here come from immuneACCESS through TCRdb and include only in-frame sequences with V and J called. Some clones fail to appear in such tables; in the studies checked, an unresolved V gene covers under half of the shortfall, and the cause of the remainder is unknown. V, J and clone size are those of that table, while D and trimming were read from the DNA. Present in this sample are roughly 320,000 clones, 90% of which were seen just once. Clones ranked in the top ten supply about 4% of the sample.

Participants in the prospective study were enrolled through a virtual design, were aged about 18 to 89 years, and lived in roughly 24 United States geographic areas. Cohort assignment in the prospective study relied on participant-reported clinical history from a screening survey and a study questionnaire. A participant counted as exposed if, within 2 weeks of entering the study, that participant had been in contact with someone who had a PCR-confirmed or clinician-diagnosed COVID-19 case. In the prospective study, whole blood, serum and a nasopharyngeal or oropharyngeal swab were collected from each participant by mobile phlebotomists. Participants in the prospective study had the option to provide additional blood draws and questionnaires over a roughly two-month period. Before DNA extraction, blood samples from the prospective study were shipped at room temperature or frozen.

The chain is assembled from TRBV4-1 and TRBJ1-2; D gene: possibly TRBD1, on 5 matching bases. Material: PBMCs or T cells enriched from blood (not recorded which). The TCR originated in a woman in her twenties or thirties who had been exposed to COVID-19. CDR3 loop: CASSQDWGDRAYGYTF. The nucleotides read TGCGCCAGCAGCCAAGATTGGGGGGATCGTGCCTATGGCTACACCTTC.